Following are 32 T cell receptor beta chains from one sample sequenced in a study of regulatory T cells in long-lasting Graves disease (dated by TCRdb to the early 2020s). The label giving this sample's time point can be read as: persistent/refractory GD, antithyroid drugs over 5 years with positive TRAb. For both TCR sequencing and RNA sequencing, RNA was extracted from PBMCs using TRIzol. Library preparation employed multiplex PCR. TCRdb names Illumina HiSeq 4000 as the instrument used. To build TCR beta libraries, CDR3 regions were amplified by Arm-PCR using iRepertoire HTBI primers. TCRdb took the public reads, trimmed them with fastp at Q25, ran MiXCR for clone calling and kept in-frame beta chains. Each CDR3 protein appears once, grouped with its most common genes and DNA. Within this sample are about 660,000 distinct CDR3 sequences, with approximately 31% of them counted one time only. The ten largest clones take up 42% of the sample.

Sample: peripheral blood mononuclear cells (PBMCs), taken when the disease was refractory, from a patient treated with antithyroid drugs. The receptors stem from a female donor with Graves disease.

The count of this clonotype is one. V is TRBV12-3 or TRBV12-4 and J is TRBJ2-3; 16 bases fit TRBD2. V was pared by 6 bases and J by 1 base, with 13 bases of the junction left unmatched. The CDR3 is made up of 20 amino acids. This CDR3 is CASRPFPGTSGREGTDTQYF. The CDR3 DNA is TGTGCCAGCAGACCCTTTCCCGGGACTAGCGGGAGGGAGGGCACAGATACGCAGTATTTT.

In this sample, this clonotype turned up many times. The V and J genes are TRBV6-2 or TRBV6-3 and TRBJ2-7; no definite D call. The CDR3 is made up of 12 amino acids. Trimming removed 2 bases from V and 4 bases from J, with 6 bases in between. In germline, CDR1 is MNHEY, CDR2 SVGEGT. The CDR3 DNA follows: TGTGCCAGCAGTTACGTACAATACGAGCAGTACTTC. It encodes CASSYVQYEQYF.

This clonotype was counted at least ten times. The chain joins TRBV12-3 or TRBV12-4 to TRBJ1-1; possible D gene TRBD1, 5 bases. Trimming took off 3 bases at V and 4 bases at J, with 9 bases between the two ends. CDR3 length equals 13 residues. This CDR3 reads CASSFSGSTEAFF. CDR3 DNA: TGTGCCAGCAGTTTCTCAGGGTCCACTGAAGCTTTCTTT.

This clonotype occurred a few times. V and J are TRBV5-4 and TRBJ1-1; TRBD1 matches at 8 bases. CDR3 length: 14 residues. Germline V gene lookup returns CDR1 SGHNT and CDR2 YYREEE (reference sequence). The junction had 9 bases not matched to a gene; V was cut back by 6 bases and J by 5 bases. The CDR3 DNA reads TGTGCCAGCAAAGTCCAGGGGGCCAGGACTGAAGCTTTCTTT. It specifies CASKVQGARTEAFF.

This clonotype was observed a handful of times. This chain links TRBV28 with TRBJ1-4, with a tentative D call TRBD1 (5 bases). The germline gives CDR1 MDHEN, CDR2 SYDVKM. The CDR3 has 17 residues. Trimming shortened V by 6 bases and J by 8 bases, and 25 bases separated the two germline ends. Written as DNA, the CDR3 is TGTGCCAGCAGGGGGCGGGTGTTAGGGACCAGCGTGGAAAAACTGTTTTTT. It encodes CASRGRVLGTSVEKLFF. The whole variable domain, remainder taken from reference TRBV28 and TRBJ1-4, is DVKVTQSSRYLVKRTGEKVFLECVQDMDHENMFWYRQDPGLGLRLIYFSYDVKMKEKGDIPEGYSVSREKKERFSLILESASTNQTSMYLCASRGRVLGTSVEKLFFGSGTQLSVL.

Comments on this clonotype: At one boundary the junction diverges from the germline segment, which might be a read error. J is TRBJ1-4 and V is TRBV4-1, with D possibly matching TRBD1 (6 bases). The CDR3 spans 14 residues. In germline, CDR1 is MGHRA, CDR2 YSYEKL. DNA of the CDR3: TGCGCCAGCAGCCGGGACATCCAAAGTGAAAAACCGTTTTTT. Translation: CASSRDIQSEKPFF.

This clonotype was observed many times. In nucleotides, the CDR3 is TGTGCCAGCAGTGGCATCGGGGGGGCGCGGGGCACTGAAGCTTTCTTT. Residues: CASSGIGGARGTEAFF. The gene calls are TRBV6-1 and TRBJ1-1; a weak D match, TRBD1 (6 bases). The CDR3 is made up of 16 amino acids. Trimming cost V 4 bases and J 4 bases, with 19 bases left between them. CDR1 MNHNS and CDR2 SASEGT come from the germline V gene.

A few counts support this clonotype. Sequence at one end of the junction differs from germline and may be a read error. V gene TRBV20-1 combines with J gene TRBJ2-2; tentatively, D is TRBD2 (5 bases). Germline V gives CDR1 DFQATT, CDR2 SNEGSKA (reference sequence). The CDR3 length is 13 residues. The CDR3 DNA sequence: TGCAGTGCTGCGCAGTTTAACACCGGGGAGCTGTCTTTT. As protein: CSAAQFNTGELSF.

The rearrangement links TRBV7-2 to TRBJ2-7; TRBD1 matches at 7 bases. The germline gives CDR1 SGHTA, CDR2 FQGNSA. This CDR3 is 13 amino acids long. Trimming took 8 bases from V and 3 from J; bases not matched to a gene: 7. The CDR3 DNA reads as TGTGCCAGCGGTCGGACAGGACTCTACGAGCAGTACTTC. Its protein is CASGRTGLYEQYF.

This clonotype was counted between two and nine times. The CDR3 DNA follows: TGTGCCAGCGCCGGGACCCTCTACACCGGGGAGCTGTTTTTT. Amino acid sequence: CASAGTLYTGELFF. V and J are TRBV27 and TRBJ2-2, with D perhaps TRBD1 or TRBD2 (5 bases each). The germline V gene has CDR1 MNHEY and CDR2 SMNVEV (reference sequence). This CDR3 is 14 amino acids long. Trimming removed 8 bases at V and 3 bases at J, with 13 bases between.

The chain is built from TRBV29-1 and TRBJ2-7; 8 bases are shared with TRBD2. This CDR3 contains 13 residues. Germline V gives CDR1 SQVTM, CDR2 ANQGSEA. The V gene end was trimmed by 5 bases and the J gene end by 7 bases; junction bases not matched to a gene: 10. The CDR3 DNA is TGCAGCGTTTTGAGCGGGAGTGCATATGAGCAGTACTTC. This sequence encodes CSVLSGSAYEQYF.

The CDR3 nucleotides read TGTGCCAGCAGCCCTGGGGAAAACCCCTACGAGCAGTACTTC. It encodes CASSPGENPYEQYF. This chain links TRBV9 with TRBJ2-7; no clear D gene. The V and J ends lost 4 bases and 2 bases respectively, with 13 bases between them. Germline loops: CDR1 SGDLS, CDR2 YYNGEE. The CDR3 is made up of 14 amino acids.

This clonotype was found a few times. V is TRBV11-2 and J is TRBJ2-7; D tentatively fits TRBD1 or TRBD2 (5 bases each). Germline CDR1 SGHAT, CDR2 FQNNGV. There are 14 residues in the CDR3. Trimming removed 5 bases at V and 4 bases at J, with 15 bases between. The CDR3 region is CASSPGLDLYEQYF. The CDR3, as DNA: TGTGCCAGCAGCCCGGGGCTAGATTTATACGAGCAGTACTTC.

This clonotype was counted at least ten times. The J gene is TRBJ1-6, the V gene TRBV28; the D is unclear. The CDR3 runs 9 residues. Germline V gene sequence: CDR1 MDHEN, CDR2 SYDVKM. V lost 8 bases, J lost 13 bases, and 6 bases lay in between. The CDR3 nucleotides are TGTGCCAGCGGGAGGCCCCTCCACTTT. It codes for CASGRPLHF.

The CDR3: CASIALAGANEQYF. CDR3 bases: TGTGCCAGTATCGCCTTAGCGGGAGCCAACGAGCAGTACTTC. The chain couples TRBV27 to TRBJ2-7, with 9 bases identical to TRBD2. J gave up 5 bases and V 9 bases, and 11 bases lay outside the gene matches. Germline values: CDR1 MNHEY, CDR2 SMNVEV (reference sequence). This CDR3 comprises 14 residues.

This clonotype has a handful of counts. The rearrangement links TRBV30 to TRBJ1-1, with D hard to call. Germline CDR1 reads GTSNPN; CDR2 reads SVGIG (reference sequence). The CDR3 extends over 13 amino acids. With 3 bases removed from V and 8 bases from J, the gap between germline ends came to 16 bases. The CDR3, as DNA: TGTGCCTGGAGGGATCAGTGGCGGTACGAAGCTTTCTTT. Protein product: CAWRDQWRYEAFF.

The rearrangement uses TRBV6-2 or TRBV6-3 and TRBJ2-7, with 7 bases lining up with TRBD2. This CDR3 is built from 15 residues. Germline V CDR1 and CDR2: MNHEY, SVGEGT. The junction had 11 bases not matched to a gene; V was cut back by 5 bases and J by 4 bases. The CDR3 loop reads CASSAGLVGGYEQYF. In DNA form, the CDR3 reads TGTGCCAGCAGTGCCGGACTAGTAGGAGGATACGAGCAGTACTTC.

CDR3 protein: CASSEGRVNSNQPQHF. CDR3 nucleotides: TGTGCCAGCAGTGAGGGGCGGGTTAATAGCAATCAGCCCCAGCATTTT. This chain links TRBV6-1 with TRBJ1-5; D is possibly TRBD1 (5 bases). V shed 3 bases and J shed 0 bases, with 12 bases lying between them. The V gene's germline CDR1 is MNHNS and CDR2 SASEGT. The CDR3 spans 16 residues.

J is TRBJ1-2 and V is TRBV29-1, with D unresolved. The germline CDR1 and CDR2 sequences are SQVTM and ANQGSEA. V was trimmed by 7 bases and J by 8 bases, leaving 14 bases between them. The CDR3 spans 11 residues. The CDR3 spells CSASDGFGYTF. DNA of the CDR3: TGCAGCGCCTCCGACGGTTTCGGCTACACCTTC.

The chain uses TRBV7-9 and TRBJ1-1, with 7 bases identical to TRBD1. With V trimmed by 3 bases and J by 3 bases, 13 bases remained unmatched. This CDR3 spans 17 amino acids. Germline CDR1 is SEHNR and CDR2 is FQNEAQ (reference sequence). CDR3 in amino acids: CASSLPQGVGEHTEAFF. The CDR3 DNA is TGTGCCAGCAGCTTGCCCCAGGGGGTCGGGGAGCACACTGAAGCTTTCTTT.

This clonotype appeared a few times. The rearrangement joins TRBV30 to TRBJ1-2; D is perhaps TRBD1 (6 bases). V was pared by 5 bases and J by 4 bases, with 14 bases between. The CDR3 sequence is 13 residues long. Germline V gene sequence: CDR1 GTSNPN, CDR2 SVGIG (reference sequence). CDR3 sequence reads: CAWGGSTGYGYTF. The CDR3 bases are TGTGCCTGGGGTGGATCGACAGGCTATGGCTACACCTTC.

The CDR3 coding sequence is TGTGCCAGCAGCTTAACCCTCGCCTCAGCGGGAGTAAAAGAGCAGTACTTC. Its protein is CASSLTLASAGVKEQYF. This chain joins TRBV11-2 and TRBJ2-7; 8 nucleotides align to TRBD2. Germline assignment: CDR1 SGHAT and CDR2 FQNNGV. The ends lost 2 bases at V and 7 bases at J; junction bases unmatched: 16. The CDR3 spans 17 residues. The full variable domain, completed using reference TRBV11-2 and TRBJ2-7, is EAGVAQSPRYKIIEKRQSVAFWCNPISGHATLYWYQQILGQGPKLLIQFQNNGVVDDSQLPKDRFSAERLKGVDSTLKIQPAKLEDSAVYLCASSLTLASAGVKEQYFGPGTRLTVT.

This chain uses TRBV7-3 with TRBJ1-2; TRBD1 agrees at 7 bases. V shed 4 bases and J 8 bases; nucleotides not matched to a gene: 10. The CDR3 sequence is 14 residues long. Germline lookup yields CDR1 SGHTA and CDR2 FQGTGA. The CDR3 sequence is CASSSREGARGYTF. Here the CDR3 DNA reads TGTGCCAGCAGCTCCCGGGAGGGGGCGAGGGGCTACACCTTC. Full variable domain (rest looked up from reference TRBV7-3 and TRBJ1-2): GAGVSQTPSNKVTEKGKYVELRCDPISGHTALYWYRQSLGQGPEFLIYFQGTGAADDSGLPNDRFFAVRPEGSVSTLKIQRTERGDSAVYLCASSSREGARGYTFGSGTRLTVV.

This clonotype was seen many times. This chain joins TRBV29-1 and TRBJ2-5; D possibly uses TRBD1 or TRBD2 (6 bases each). The CDR3 loop spans 14 amino acids. V lost 2 bases to trimming and J lost 5 bases, with 15 bases between them. Germline V gene lookup returns CDR1 SQVTM and CDR2 ANQGSEA. DNA of the CDR3: TGCAGCGTTGAAAGACAGGCCGCGGGGGAGACCCAGTACTTC. The encoded protein is CSVERQAAGETQYF.

This clonotype appeared a few times. The chain has TRBV20-1 and TRBJ1-5; the match to TRBD1 covers 12 bases. V dropped 3 bases and J dropped 2; count of bases not matched to a gene: 11. The CDR3 extends over 18 amino acids. Germline values: CDR1 DFQATT, CDR2 SNEGSKA (reference sequence). The CDR3 loop is CSARAGTGGLPGNQPQHF. The CDR3 bases are TGCAGTGCTAGGGCCGGGACAGGGGGCCTCCCGGGCAATCAGCCCCAGCATTTT.

Comment on this clonotype: The junction and the germline gene differ at one end; a read error may be behind it. The rearrangement uses TRBV30 and TRBJ2-5; weak D call: TRBD1 (5 bases). Germline loops: CDR1 GTSNPN, CDR2 SVGIG (reference sequence). This CDR3 region has 11 residues. This CDR3 is CACRQGETRYF. The CDR3 DNA is TGTGCCTGTAGGCAGGGTGAGACCCGGTACTTC.

The J gene is TRBJ2-3, the V gene TRBV7-9; the D is unclear. This CDR3 has 12 amino acids. Germline values: CDR1 SEHNR, CDR2 FQNEAQ (reference sequence). Trimming took 5 bases from V and 8 from J, leaving 11 bases between them. CDR3 sequence (DNA): TGTGCCAGCAGCCCACGGCCCGGTACGCAGTATTTT. The encoded protein is CASSPRPGTQYF.

The table lists this clonotype with a count of one. A much larger clone lies one base from this, so it may be a read error. The chain has TRBV10-2 and TRBJ1-1, with no clear D. V lost 4 bases and J lost 1, with 13 bases in between. The germline V gene has CDR1 WSHSY and CDR2 SAAADI. CDR3 length: 15 amino acids. As DNA, the CDR3 is TGCGCCAGCAGTGGGGTCGTAGTCCAGAACACTGAAGCTTTCTTT. It yields the protein CASSGVVVQNTEAFF.

This clonotype was counted a few times. The J gene is TRBJ1-5, the V gene TRBV6-2 or TRBV6-3; 7 bases agree with TRBD1. Germline trimming cut 5 bases from V and 3 bases from J; bases unmatched to any gene: 4. The CDR3 sequence is 14 residues long. Germline CDR1 reads MNHEY; CDR2 reads SVGEGT. In DNA, the CDR3 is TGTGCCAGCAGTACCGACAGGGTCAATCAGCCCCAGCATTTT. It yields the protein CASSTDRVNQPQHF.

This clonotype was picked up many times. The gene calls are TRBV7-2 and TRBJ1-3; D is uncertain. The V and J ends lost 1 base and 0 bases respectively, with 7 bases between them. The CDR3 is 15 residues long. Germline CDR1 is SGHTA and CDR2 is FQGNSA. The CDR3 region has the DNA TGTGCCAGCAGCTTAGGAAGTTACTCTGGAAACACCATATATTTT. Translating it yields CASSLGSYSGNTIYF.

This clonotype occurred a few times. The genes are TRBV6-1 and TRBJ2-7; D might be TRBD2 (6 bases). The V gene lost 0 bases and the J gene lost 2 bases, with 8 bases spanning the gap. CDR1 and CDR2 from the germline V gene are MNHNS and SASEGT. The CDR3 length is 14 residues. This CDR3 is CASSEAGGPYEQYF. The CDR3 nucleotides read TGTGCCAGCAGTGAAGCTGGAGGGCCCTACGAGCAGTACTTC.

In the case of this clonotype: This clone may be a read error of a much larger clone one base away. The chain is built from TRBV27 and TRBJ1-1; TRBD1 aligns across 7 bases. Germline-derived CDR1 and CDR2 are MNHEY and SMNVEV (reference sequence). The V and J ends lost 5 bases and 1 base, in that order; junction bases with no gene match: 7. The CDR3 runs to 15 residues. CDR3 region: CASSPLDRANTEAFF. DNA of the CDR3: TGTGCCAGCAGTCCCCTCGACAGGGCGAACACTGAAGCTTTCTTT.